The present T cell receptor beta chain was sequenced within a study of blood T cells in healthy people across ages. Whole-study results and caveats: TCR beta diversity correlated strongly with naive T cell percentage.

Together with a sample-barcoded 5' primer, a J-beta primer mix was included in a second PCR lasting about 6 to 11 cycles. Each CDR3 protein is one row after TCRdb ran MiXCR on the 5' RACE reads. Of about 1,800,000 distinct CDR3 sequences listed, roughly 27% are singletons. No fewer than 5.5 micrograms of total RNA were isolated from every sample. There are 14 residues in the CDR3. After removal of 5 bases from V and 5 bases from J, the junction contained 6 bases not matched to a gene. Per the germline V gene, CDR1 is SQVTM and CDR2 is ANQGSEA. This clonotype was detected many times. Its antigen is unidentified.

The clonotype comes from a woman in her 30s in good health. This chain connects TRBV29-1 to TRBJ2-5; 12 bases match TRBD1. The sequenced sample consisted of blood. The CDR3 nucleotides read TGCAGCGTTATCCGGGACAGGGGGCCGGAGACCCAGTACTTC. This translates into CSVIRDRGPETQYF.